The clone carrying this T cell receptor (beta chain) was recorded at least ten times. Antigen specificity is unknown. Cells stained for CD3, CD4, CD8, CD45RA, CD27 and viability were sorted into four CD45RA/CD27 subsets. The beta constant-region primer was an equimolar mix of two oligonucleotides covering TRBC1 and TRBC2. The ligated cDNA underwent four PCR rounds using SP2 and nested alpha and beta constant-region primers. MiXCR, applied by TCRdb to the UMI-ligation and nested PCR reads, yields one record per CDR3 protein. The sample carries approximately 27,000 distinct CDR3 sequences, roughly 10% recorded once. The entry originates in a study of naive and memory T cell subsets. Points from the study as a whole: Between naive and memory subsets, TCR abundance power law exponents differed.

The CDR3 is 14 residues long. Germline CDR1 is SNHLY and CDR2 is FYNNEI. Between the trimmed V and J ends, which lost 0 bases and 0 bases, there was a span of 4 bases. V usage is TRBV2 and J usage is TRBJ2-3; D call uncertain. The receptor's source is a human donor in good health. The sample comprised effector memory CD4+ T cells from blood. The subset: effector memory, CD45RA- CD27-. As DNA, the CDR3 is TGTGCCAGCAGTGAAGCCTCTAGCACAGATACGCAGTATTTT. Translated: CASSEASSTDTQYF. Combining the CDR3 with reference TRBV2 and TRBJ2-3 gives the whole variable domain EPEVTQTPSHQVTQMGQEVILRCVPISNHLYFYWYRQILGQKVEFLVSFYNNEISEKSEIFDDQFSVERPDGSNFTLKIRSTKLEDSAMYFCASSEASSTDTQYFGPGTRLTVL.